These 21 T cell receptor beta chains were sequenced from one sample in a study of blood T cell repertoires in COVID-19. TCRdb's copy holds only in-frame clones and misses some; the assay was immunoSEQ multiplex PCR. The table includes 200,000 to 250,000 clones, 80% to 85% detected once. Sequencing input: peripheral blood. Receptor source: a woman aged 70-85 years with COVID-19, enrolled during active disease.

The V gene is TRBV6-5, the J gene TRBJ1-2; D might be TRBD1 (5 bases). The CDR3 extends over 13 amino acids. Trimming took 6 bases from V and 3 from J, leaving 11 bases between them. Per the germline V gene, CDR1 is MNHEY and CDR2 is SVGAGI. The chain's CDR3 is CASRVDRYYGYTF. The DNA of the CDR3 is TGTGCCAGCAGGGTCGACAGATACTATGGCTACACCTTC.

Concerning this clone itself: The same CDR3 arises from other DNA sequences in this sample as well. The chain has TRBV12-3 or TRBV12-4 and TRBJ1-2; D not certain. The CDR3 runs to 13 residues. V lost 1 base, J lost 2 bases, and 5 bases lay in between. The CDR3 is CASSLGENYGYTF. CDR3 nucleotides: TGTGCCAGCAGTTTAGGAGAGAACTATGGCTACACCTTC.

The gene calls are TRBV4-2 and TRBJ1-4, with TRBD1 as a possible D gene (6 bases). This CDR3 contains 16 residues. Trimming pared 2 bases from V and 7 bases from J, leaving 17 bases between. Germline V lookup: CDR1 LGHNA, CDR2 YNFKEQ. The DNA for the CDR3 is TGTGCCAGCAGCCAATTTGAATCAGGGGCGGGTGAAAAACTGTTTTTT. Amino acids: CASSQFESGAGEKLFF.

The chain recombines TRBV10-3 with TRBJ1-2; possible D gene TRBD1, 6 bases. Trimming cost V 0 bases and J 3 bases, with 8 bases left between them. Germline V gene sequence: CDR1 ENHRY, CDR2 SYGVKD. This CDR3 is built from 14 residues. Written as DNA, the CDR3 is TGTGCCATCAGTGAGTCGCGGACAGACTATGGCTACACCTTC. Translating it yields CAISESRTDYGYTF.

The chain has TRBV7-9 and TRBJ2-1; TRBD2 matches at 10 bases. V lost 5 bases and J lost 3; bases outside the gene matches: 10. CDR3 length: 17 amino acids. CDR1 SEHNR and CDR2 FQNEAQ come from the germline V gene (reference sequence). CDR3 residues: CASSPARTSGIYNEQFF. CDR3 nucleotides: TGTGCCAGCAGCCCAGCCCGGACTAGCGGTATCTACAATGAGCAGTTCTTC.

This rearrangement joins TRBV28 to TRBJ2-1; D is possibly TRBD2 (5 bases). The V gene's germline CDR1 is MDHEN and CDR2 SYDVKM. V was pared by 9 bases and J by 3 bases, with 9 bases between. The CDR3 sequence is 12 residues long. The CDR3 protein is CASFRGYNEQFF. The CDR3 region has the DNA TGTGCCAGTTTTCGGGGCTACAATGAGCAGTTCTTC.

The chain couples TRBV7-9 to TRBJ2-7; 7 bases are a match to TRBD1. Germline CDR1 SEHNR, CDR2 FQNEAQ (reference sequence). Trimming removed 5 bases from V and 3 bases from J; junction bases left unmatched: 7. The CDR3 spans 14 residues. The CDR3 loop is CASSQGQRRYEQYF. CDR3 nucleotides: TGTGCCAGCAGCCAGGGACAGCGGCGCTACGAGCAGTACTTC.

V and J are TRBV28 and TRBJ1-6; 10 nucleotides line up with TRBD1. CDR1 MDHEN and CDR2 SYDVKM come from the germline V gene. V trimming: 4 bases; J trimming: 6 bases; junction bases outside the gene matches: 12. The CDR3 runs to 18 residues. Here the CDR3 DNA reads TGTGCCAGCAGTTCGAAAAAACCGGGACAGGGGTTTAATTCACCCCTCCACTTT. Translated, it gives CASSSKKPGQGFNSPLHF. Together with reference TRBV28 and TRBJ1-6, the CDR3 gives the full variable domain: DVKVTQSSRYLVKRTGEKVFLECVQDMDHENMFWYRQDPGLGLRLIYFSYDVKMKEKGDIPEGYSVSREKKERFSLILESASTNQTSMYLCASSSKKPGQGFNSPLHFGNGTRLTVT.

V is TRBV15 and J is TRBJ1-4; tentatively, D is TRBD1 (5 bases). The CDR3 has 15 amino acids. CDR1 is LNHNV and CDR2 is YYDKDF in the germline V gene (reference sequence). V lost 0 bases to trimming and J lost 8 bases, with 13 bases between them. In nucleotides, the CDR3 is TGTGCCACCAGCAGAGATAACAGGTCAGGGGAAAAACTGTTTTTT. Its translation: CATSRDNRSGEKLFF. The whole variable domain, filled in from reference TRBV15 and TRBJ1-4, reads DAMVIQNPRYQVTQFGKPVTLSCSQTLNHNVMYWYQQKSSQAPKLLFHYYDKDFNNEADTPDNFQSRRPNTSFCFLDIRSPGLGDTAMYLCATSRDNRSGEKLFFGSGTQLSVL.

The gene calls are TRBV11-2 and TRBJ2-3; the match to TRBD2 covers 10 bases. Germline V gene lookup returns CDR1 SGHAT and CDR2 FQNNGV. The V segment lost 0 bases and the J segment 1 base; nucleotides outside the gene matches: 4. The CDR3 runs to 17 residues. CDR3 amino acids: CASSLEASGRRTDTQYF. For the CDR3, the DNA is TGTGCCAGCAGCTTAGAGGCTAGCGGGAGACGCACAGATACGCAGTATTTT.

The CDR3 loop is CASSLGGVQAGELFF. CDR3 nucleotide sequence: TGTGCCAGCAGCTTGGGCGGAGTTCAAGCCGGGGAGCTGTTTTTT. V and J are TRBV5-4 and TRBJ2-2; no reliable D call. Trimming stripped 0 bases from V and 6 bases from J, with 12 bases between. This CDR3 region has 15 residues. Germline values: CDR1 SGHNT, CDR2 YYREEE (reference sequence).

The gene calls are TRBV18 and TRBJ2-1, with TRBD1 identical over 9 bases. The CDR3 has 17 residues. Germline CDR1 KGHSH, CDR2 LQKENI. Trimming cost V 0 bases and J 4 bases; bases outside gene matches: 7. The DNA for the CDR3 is TGTGCCAGCTCACCACCGCAAAGGACAGGGGATTACAATGAGCAGTTCTTC. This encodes CASSPPQRTGDYNEQFF. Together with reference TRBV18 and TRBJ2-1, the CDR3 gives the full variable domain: NAGVMQNPRHLVRRRGQEARLRCSPMKGHSHVYWYRQLPEEGLKFMVYLQKENIIDESGMPKERFSAEFPKEGPSILRIQQVVRGDSAAYFCASSPPQRTGDYNEQFFGPGTRLTVL.

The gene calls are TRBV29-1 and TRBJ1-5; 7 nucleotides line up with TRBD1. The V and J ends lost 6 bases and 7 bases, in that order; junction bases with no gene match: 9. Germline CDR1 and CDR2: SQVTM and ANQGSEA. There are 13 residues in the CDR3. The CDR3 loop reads CSVGDRVNQPQHF. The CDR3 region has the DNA TGCAGCGTGGGTGACAGGGTCAACCAGCCCCAGCATTTT.

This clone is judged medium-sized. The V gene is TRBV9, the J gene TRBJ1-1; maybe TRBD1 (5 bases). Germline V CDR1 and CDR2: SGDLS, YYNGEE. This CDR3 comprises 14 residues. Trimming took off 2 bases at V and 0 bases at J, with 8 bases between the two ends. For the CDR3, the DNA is TGTGCCAGCAGCGTTCAGACAGTGAACACTGAAGCTTTCTTT. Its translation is CASSVQTVNTEAFF.

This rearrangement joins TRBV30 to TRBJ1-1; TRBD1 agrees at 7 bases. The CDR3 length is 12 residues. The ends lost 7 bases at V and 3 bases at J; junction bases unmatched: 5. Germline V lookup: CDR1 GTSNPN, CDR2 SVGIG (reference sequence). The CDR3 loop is CALQGQHTEAFF. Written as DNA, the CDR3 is TGTGCCTTACAGGGGCAGCACACTGAAGCTTTCTTT.

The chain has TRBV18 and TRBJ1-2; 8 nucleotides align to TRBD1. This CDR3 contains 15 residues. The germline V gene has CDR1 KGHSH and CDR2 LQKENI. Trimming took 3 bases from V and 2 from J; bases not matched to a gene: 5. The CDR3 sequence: CASSPRTGRNYGYTF. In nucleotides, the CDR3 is TGTGCCAGCTCACCGAGGACAGGGAGGAACTATGGCTACACCTTC.

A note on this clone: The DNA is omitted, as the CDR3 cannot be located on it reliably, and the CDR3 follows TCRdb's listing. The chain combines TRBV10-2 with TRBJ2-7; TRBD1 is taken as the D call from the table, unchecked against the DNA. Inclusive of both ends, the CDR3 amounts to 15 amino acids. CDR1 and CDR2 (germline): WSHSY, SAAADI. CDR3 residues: CASSSSGQKAGEQYF.

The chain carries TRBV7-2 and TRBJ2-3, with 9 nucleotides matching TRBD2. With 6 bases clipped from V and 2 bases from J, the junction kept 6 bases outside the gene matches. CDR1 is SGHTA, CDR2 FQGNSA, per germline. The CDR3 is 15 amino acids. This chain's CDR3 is CASSPTSGPTDTQYF. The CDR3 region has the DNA TGTGCCAGCAGTCCTACTAGCGGGCCCACAGATACGCAGTATTTT. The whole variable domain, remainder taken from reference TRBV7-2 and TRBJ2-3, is GAGVSQSPSNKVTEKGKDVELRCDPISGHTALYWYRQSLGQGLEFLIYFQGNSAPDKSGLPSDRFSAERTGGSVSTLTIQRTQQEDSAVYLCASSPTSGPTDTQYFGPGTRLTVL.

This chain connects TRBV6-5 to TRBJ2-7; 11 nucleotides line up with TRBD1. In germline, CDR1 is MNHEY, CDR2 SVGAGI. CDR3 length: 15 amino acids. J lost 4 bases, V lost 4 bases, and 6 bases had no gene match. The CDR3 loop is CASSSPGQGVYEQYF. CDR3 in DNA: TGTGCCAGCAGTTCCCCGGGACAGGGGGTATACGAGCAGTACTTC.

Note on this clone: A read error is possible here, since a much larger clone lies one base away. The CDR3 DNA follows: TGTGCCAGCAGCCCCGGGACAGGGGCCTACGAGCAGTACTTC. It encodes CASSPGTGAYEQYF. This sequence joins TRBV28 and TRBJ2-7, with 10 bases fitting TRBD1. CDR1 and CDR2 (germline): MDHEN, SYDVKM. V lost 6 bases to trimming and J lost 2 bases; unmatched junction nucleotides: 4. The CDR3 covers 14 residues.

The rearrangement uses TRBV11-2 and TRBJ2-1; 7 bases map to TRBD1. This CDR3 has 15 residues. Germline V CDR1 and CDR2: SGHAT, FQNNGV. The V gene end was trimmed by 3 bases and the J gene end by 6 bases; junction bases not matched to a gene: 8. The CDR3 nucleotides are TGTGCCAGCAGCTTCCCCGGGACAGAGGCCAATGAGCAGTTCTTC. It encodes CASSFPGTEANEQFF.